These T cell receptor beta chains were read from a single sample in a study of T cell changes during pregnancy in multiple sclerosis. Clones were read by immunoSEQ multiplex PCR, and TCRdb kept only the in-frame ones, dropping some. This table has about 69,000 clones, approximately 91% appearing once. Sample: peripheral blood, taken in the third trimester of pregnancy. The receptors stem from a female donor with multiple sclerosis, enrolled in a pregnancy study. Each CDR3 is given with its conserved first and last residue.

j_call v_call cdr3_length cdr3_aa
TRBJ1-1 TRBV18 15 CASSPRQHRATEAFF
TRBJ1-4 TRBV28 12 CASGGSSEKLFF
TRBJ1-5 TRBV6-5 14 CASSLTGTHQPQHF
TRBJ1-4 TRBV5-1 18 CASSLIGSGIATNEKLFF
TRBJ1-3 TRBV23-1 18 CASSQPGPPGQGGNTIYF
TRBJ2-1 TRBV7-2 16 CASSFSGTGGYNEQFF
TRBJ2-2 TRBV5-4 16 CASSLGGRVNTGELFF
TRBJ1-1 TRBV5-1 13 CASGETVNTEAFF
TRBJ1-5 TRBV10-3 15 CAISESFGPGQPQHF
TRBJ1-2 TRBV6-5 16 CASSYSFGGAGYGYTF
TRBJ1-4 TRBV5-1 14 CASSLELRGEKLFF
TRBJ1-1 TRBV18 13 CASSLQAGLEAFF
TRBJ2-1 TRBV11-2 16 CASSLVRGGTYNEQFF
TRBJ2-3 TRBV5-4 14 CASSLGGVGDTQYF
TRBJ1-6 TRBV4-1 16 CASSHIFVQGRSPLHF
TRBJ1-2 TRBV6-6 15 CASSYGDRGNYGYTF
TRBJ1-4 TRBV18 15 CASSPGRPTNEKLFF
TRBJ2-5 TRBV19 11 CASSNRETQYF
TRBJ1-2 TRBV27 16 CASRRLRDRGVNGYTF
TRBJ2-3 TRBV19 15 CASSQTSGGTDTQYF
TRBJ2-1 TRBV2 15 CASSENRGGYNEQFF
TRBJ1-4 TRBV7-2 14 CASSIRDRVEKLFF